The 24 T cell receptor beta chains reported below all come from one sample, sequenced in a study of T cells after yellow fever vaccination. TCRdb independently ran MiXCR on the 5' RACE reads; one entry per CDR3 protein. The profile shows about 120,000 distinct CDR3 sequences, approximately 14% of them singletons. Source: CD8+ T cells sorted from PBMCs, taken 5 days after the yellow fever booster vaccination. These receptors were taken from a man younger than 35 who received the YFV17D yellow fever vaccine.

This clonotype was counted a few times. The rearrangement links TRBV3-1 to TRBJ1-4; D is ambiguous. Trimming stripped 4 bases from V and 3 bases from J, with 18 bases between. This CDR3 is built from 17 residues. Germline V gene lookup returns CDR1 LGHDT and CDR2 YNNKEL (reference sequence). The CDR3 DNA reads as TGTGCCAGCAGCCCCGACCTCTTGAAAAGACCTAATGAAAAACTGTTTTTT. Residues: CASSPDLLKRPNEKLFF. The full variable domain, its missing parts supplied by reference TRBV3-1 and TRBJ1-4, is DTAVSQTPKYLVTQMGNDKSIKCEQNLGHDTMYWYKQDSKKFLKIMFSYNNKELIINETVPNRFSPKSPDKAHLNLHINSLELGDSAVYFCASSPDLLKRPNEKLFFGSGTQLSVL.

This chain joins TRBV29-1 and TRBJ1-1, with D possibly TRBD1 on 5 matching bases. CDR1 is SQVTM and CDR2 is ANQGSEA in the germline V gene. This CDR3 contains 14 residues. The V end lost 2 bases, the J end lost 1 base, and 11 bases lay between the germline ends. The CDR3 region is CSVELLGGNTEAFF. The CDR3 DNA is TGCAGCGTTGAACTACTCGGGGGGAACACTGAAGCTTTCTTT.

The chain carries TRBV7-8 and TRBJ2-3; D may be TRBD2 (6 bases). The CDR3 is 16 residues long. The V and J ends lost 2 bases and 4 bases respectively, with 16 bases between them. Germline lookup yields CDR1 SGHVS and CDR2 FQNEAQ. CDR3 nucleotides: TGTGCCAGCAGCTTAAATCGGGGGACCCCCGCAGATACGCAGTATTTT. Residues: CASSLNRGTPADTQYF.

The CDR3 sequence: CASRTGTGSTGELFF. CDR3 bases: TGTGCCAGCAGAACCGGGACAGGGAGCACCGGGGAGCTGTTTTTT. The genes are TRBV7-6 and TRBJ2-2; the match to TRBD1 covers 9 bases. Unmatched junction bases numbered 6, after V lost 6 bases and J lost 4 bases. This CDR3 has 15 residues. Germline V gene sequence: CDR1 SGHVS, CDR2 FNYEAQ.

The chain has TRBV28 and TRBJ2-7; 8 positions agree with TRBD1. V lost 6 bases to trimming and J lost 3 bases; unmatched junction nucleotides: 10. Germline V gene sequence: CDR1 MDHEN, CDR2 SYDVKM. The CDR3 extends over 15 amino acids. The DNA for the CDR3 is TGTGCCAGCAGCTGGCCCGGGACAGGAGACTACGAGCAGTACTTC. It yields the protein CASSWPGTGDYEQYF.

In this sample, this clonotype turned up a few times. The chain carries TRBV29-1 and TRBJ2-2; no firm D call. Germline-derived CDR1 and CDR2 are SQVTM and ANQGSEA. The V and J ends lost 5 bases and 6 bases respectively, with 7 bases between them. The CDR3 is made up of 11 amino acids. The CDR3 loop is CSVFRSGELFF. CDR3 in DNA: TGCAGCGTTTTCCGCTCCGGGGAGCTGTTTTTT.

This clonotype was picked up a small number of times. The J gene is TRBJ2-3, the V gene TRBV27; D unclear. The CDR3 loop spans 13 amino acids. Germline V gives CDR1 MNHEY, CDR2 SMNVEV (reference sequence). V gave up 3 bases and J gave up 2 bases, with 6 bases separating them. The CDR3 is CASSLNPTDTQYF. CDR3 nucleotides: TGTGCCAGCAGTTTGAATCCCACAGATACGCAGTATTTT.

V is TRBV12-3 or TRBV12-4 and J is TRBJ1-1, with D possibly being TRBD1 (5 bases). Trimming stripped 6 bases from V and 11 bases from J, with 13 bases between. The CDR3 totals 11 residues. The CDR3 here is CASSSPEGAFF. The CDR3, as DNA: TGTGCCAGCAGCTCACCCGAGGGGGCTTTCTTT.

The chain links TRBV7-9 to TRBJ1-1; 7 nucleotides align to TRBD1. V was pared by 8 bases and J by 1 base, with 1 base of the junction left unmatched. The CDR3 totals 12 residues. CDR1 is SEHNR, CDR2 FQNEAQ, per germline (reference sequence). The CDR3 loop reads CASRQGNTEAFF. The CDR3 DNA reads as TGTGCCAGCCGACAGGGGAACACTGAAGCTTTCTTT.

V is TRBV7-6 and J is TRBJ2-3; 16 bases are shared with TRBD2. From germline, CDR1 is SGHVS and CDR2 FNYEAQ. After removal of 3 bases from V and 5 bases from J, the junction contained 5 bases not matched to a gene. CDR3 length: 17 residues. The CDR3, as DNA: TGTGCCAGCAGCTTCGGGACTAGCGGGGGGGCGAGAGATACGCAGTATTTT. It yields the protein CASSFGTSGGARDTQYF. Full variable domain (remainder filled in from reference TRBV7-6 and TRBJ2-3): GAGVSQSPRYKVTKRGQDVALRCDPISGHVSLYWYRQALGQGPEFLTYFNYEAQQDKSGLPNDRFSAERPEGSISTLTIQRTEQRDSAMYRCASSFGTSGGARDTQYFGPGTRLTVL.

The chain has TRBV27 and TRBJ2-2, with a possible D match to TRBD1 (6 bases). The CDR3 totals 15 residues. Trimming pared 7 bases from V and 2 bases from J, leaving 14 bases between. CDR1 and CDR2 from the germline V gene are MNHEY and SMNVEV (reference sequence). The CDR3 DNA reads as TGTGCCAGCAAGGGGGACGGTGGTAACACCGGGGAGCTGTTTTTT. It is translated as CASKGDGGNTGELFF.

In its sample, this clonotype was seen a few times. The rearrangement links TRBV10-3 to TRBJ1-5; TRBD1 aligns across 9 bases. V trimming: 0 bases; J trimming: 3 bases; junction bases outside the gene matches: 6. Per germline, CDR1 ENHRY and CDR2 SYGVKD. The CDR3 totals 17 residues. The CDR3 sequence is CAISESVGQGNNQPQHF. The CDR3 DNA reads as TGTGCCATCAGTGAGTCCGTTGGACAGGGGAACAATCAGCCCCAGCATTTT.

This clonotype has a handful of counts. This chain links TRBV14 with TRBJ2-3, with D uncertain. V shed 1 base and J shed 9 bases, with 5 bases lying between them. CDR3 length: 11 residues. Germline-derived CDR1 and CDR2 are SGHDN and FVKESK. CDR3 loop: CASSQGRTQYF. DNA for the CDR3: TGTGCCAGCAGCCAAGGTAGAACGCAGTATTTT.

This chain joins TRBV3-1 and TRBJ2-5; D not certain. V was clipped by 0 bases and J by 0 bases, with 5 bases between them. CDR1 is LGHDT and CDR2 is YNNKEL in the germline V gene (reference sequence). The CDR3 spans 14 residues. CDR3 sequence reads: CASSQDSDQETQYF. The CDR3 DNA sequence: TGTGCCAGCAGCCAAGACTCCGACCAAGAGACCCAGTACTTC.

This clonotype has a handful of counts. The gene calls are TRBV5-6 and TRBJ2-7, with D unclear. Germline CDR1 is SGHDT and CDR2 is YYEEEE. This CDR3 has 15 amino acids. The germline V and J ends were trimmed by 2 bases and 0 bases, with 12 bases remaining between them. CDR3: CASSLGDHLSYEQYF. CDR3 bases: TGTGCCAGCAGCTTAGGTGACCATCTCTCCTACGAGCAGTACTTC.

This clonotype was detected only a few times. The chain uses TRBV7-9 and TRBJ2-3; 10 positions agree with TRBD2. There are 15 residues in the CDR3. Germline CDR1 SEHNR, CDR2 FQNEAQ (reference sequence). The J segment lost 4 bases and the V segment lost 5 bases, leaving 6 bases of the junction unmatched. The CDR3 DNA is TGTGCCAGCAGCCTCCTAGCGGGGGCCGCAGATACGCAGTATTTT. Residues: CASSLLAGAADTQYF.

The J gene is TRBJ2-1, the V gene TRBV19; TRBD2 is a possible D gene (7 bases). The CDR3 totals 13 residues. Germline lookup yields CDR1 LNHDA and CDR2 SQIVND (reference sequence). The V gene lost 5 bases and the J gene lost 9 bases, with 14 bases spanning the gap. Here the CDR3 reads CASSLRGAGEQFF. DNA for the CDR3: TGTGCCAGTAGTCTCCGGGGGGCGGGTGAGCAGTTCTTC.

The V call is TRBV13, the J call TRBJ1-2; TRBD1 matches 11 bases. Germline trimming cut 4 bases from V and 3 bases from J; bases unmatched to any gene: 7. CDR3 length: 16 amino acids. From germline, CDR1 is PRHDT and CDR2 FYEKMQ (reference sequence). This CDR3 reads CASSSARTGGDYGYTF. The CDR3 coding sequence is TGTGCCAGCAGCTCCGCACGGACAGGGGGCGACTATGGCTACACCTTC.

This clonotype showed up just a few times. The genes are TRBV6-5 and TRBJ1-5; no reliable D call. V lost 6 bases and J 0 bases, leaving 12 bases between the germline ends. This CDR3 comprises 15 residues. In germline, CDR1 is MNHEY, CDR2 SVGAGI. Written as DNA, the CDR3 is TGTGCCAGCAGCCGTCGACGAAATAGCAATCAGCCCCAGCATTTT. Encoded protein: CASSRRRNSNQPQHF.

The sample holds a few counts of this clonotype. The chain employs TRBV7-2 and TRBJ2-5, with 9 nucleotides matching TRBD1. The CDR3 consists of 14 residues. Germline lookup yields CDR1 SGHTA and CDR2 FQGNSA. J gave up 3 bases and V 3 bases, and 2 bases lay outside the gene matches. The DNA of the CDR3 is TGTGCCAGCAGCTTCTGGACAGGGGAAGAGACCCAGTACTTC. Translated, it gives CASSFWTGEETQYF.

In its sample, this clonotype was seen a few times. J is TRBJ1-1 and V is TRBV5-6; D remains unclear. CDR3 length: 13 residues. Deletions cut 1 base from V and 1 base from J, with 5 bases between. Germline CDR1 reads SGHDT; CDR2 reads YYEEEE. The CDR3 sequence: CASSLLGNTEAFF. For the CDR3, the DNA is TGTGCCAGCAGCTTGTTAGGGAACACTGAAGCTTTCTTT. The full variable domain, in which reference TRBV5-6 and TRBJ1-1 provide the parts outside the CDR3, is DAGVTQSPTHLIKTRGQQVTLRCSPKSGHDTVSWYQQALGQGPQFIFQYYEEEERQRGNFPDRFSGHQFPNYSSELNVNALLLGDSALYLCASSLLGNTEAFFGQGTRLTVV.

This chain connects TRBV4-3 to TRBJ2-6, with D unclear. Trimming removed 0 bases at V and 0 bases at J, with 9 bases between. CDR3 length: 17 amino acids. Germline V gene data show CDR1 as LGHNA and CDR2 as YSLEER. The chain's CDR3 is CASSQDGTVSGANVLTF. In DNA, the CDR3 is TGCGCCAGCAGCCAAGACGGCACAGTCTCTGGGGCCAACGTCCTGACTTTC.

The table lists this clonotype with a few counts. This rearrangement joins TRBV29-1 to TRBJ2-7; unclear D gene. The germline CDR1 and CDR2 sequences are SQVTM and ANQGSEA. The V end lost 3 bases, the J end lost 4 bases, and 7 bases lay between the germline ends. There are 11 residues in the CDR3. In nucleotides, the CDR3 is TGCAGCGTTGATGTGGATTACGAGCAGTACTTC. It is translated as CSVDVDYEQYF.

This clonotype was counted a few times. The chain uses TRBV28 and TRBJ2-5; 8 bases line up with TRBD1. Germline loops: CDR1 MDHEN, CDR2 SYDVKM. The CDR3 loop spans 13 amino acids. Trimming cost V 9 bases and J 4 bases; bases outside gene matches: 7. This chain's CDR3 is CASPPGGRETQYF. The CDR3 region has the DNA TGTGCCAGTCCGCCAGGGGGCAGAGAGACCCAGTACTTC.